This T cell receptor (beta chain) is from a study of blood T cell repertoires in COVID-19. This CDR3 is built from 13 residues. Trimming stripped 4 bases from V and 3 bases from J, with 10 bases between. Germline V gene data show CDR1 as SGHRS and CDR2 as YFSETQ. Sequencing was performed with immunoSEQ multiplex PCR; in TCRdb, only in-frame clones are kept and a portion is missing. Of approximately 250,000 clones listed, around 90% are singletons. The sequence was obtained from a woman in her twenties or thirties who had recovered from COVID-19. Sequencing used PBMCs or T cells enriched from blood (not recorded which). The chain joins TRBV5-1 to TRBJ1-2; D ambiguous. CDR3 in amino acids: CASSPRLDYGYTF. The CDR3 coding sequence is TGCGCCAGCAGCCCTCGACTAGACTATGGCTACACCTTC.